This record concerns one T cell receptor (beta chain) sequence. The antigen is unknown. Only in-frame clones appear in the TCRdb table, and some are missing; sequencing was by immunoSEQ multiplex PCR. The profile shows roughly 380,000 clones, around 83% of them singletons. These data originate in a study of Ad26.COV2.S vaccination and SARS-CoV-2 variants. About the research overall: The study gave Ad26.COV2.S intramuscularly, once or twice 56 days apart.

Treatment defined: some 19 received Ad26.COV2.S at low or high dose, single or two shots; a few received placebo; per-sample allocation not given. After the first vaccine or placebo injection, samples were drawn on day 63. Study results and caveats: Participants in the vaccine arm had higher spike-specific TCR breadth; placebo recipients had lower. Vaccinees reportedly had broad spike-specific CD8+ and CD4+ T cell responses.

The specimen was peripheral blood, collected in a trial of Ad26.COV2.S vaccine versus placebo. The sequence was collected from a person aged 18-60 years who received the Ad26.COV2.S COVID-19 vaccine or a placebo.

The CDR3 sequence is CASSGHRDRVFYGYTF. CDR3 sequence (DNA): TGTGCCAGCAGCGGCCACCGGGACAGAGTTTTCTATGGCTACACCTTC. The chain combines TRBV21-1 with TRBJ1-2; the DNA was not used to check the table's D call, TRBD1. TRBV21-1 is marked as a pseudogene. The CDR3 sequence is 16 residues long.